This TCR beta chain was identified in a study of OX40 agonist ivuxolimab in advanced cancers. Study information: The patients got ivuxolimab, which is an agonistic anti-OX40 (CD134) antibody. Three patients had partial responses: one hepatocellular carcinoma, two cutaneous melanoma. General observations from the study: Expansion of clones was among the lowest in partial responders at 0.1-3.0 mg/kg. Circulating CD4+ and CD8+ T cells showed clonal expansion by week 6 at 0.1 to 3.0 mg/kg.

This CDR3 spans 13 amino acids. Germline V gene lookup returns CDR1 LNHDA and CDR2 SQIVND (reference sequence). V was trimmed by 2 bases and J by 5 bases, leaving 9 bases between them. Details on this clone: Its antigen is unknown.

Clones were read by immunoSEQ multiplex PCR, and TCRdb kept only the in-frame ones, dropping some. This table holds 90,000 to 95,000 clones, approximately 80% found once. The chain employs TRBV19 and TRBJ2-5, with D maybe TRBD2 (5 bases). The TCR was taken from an adult with an advanced solid tumor such as melanoma, head and neck, liver or kidney cancer. Specimen: CD4+ or CD8+ T cells sorted from blood, collected in a trial of the OX40 agonist ivuxolimab. The CDR3 DNA reads as TGTGCCAGTAGTATATCTAGAGGGGAGACCCAGTACTTC. Its protein is CASSISRGETQYF.